This entry features one T cell receptor (beta chain) sequence. This specimen belongs to a study of blood T cells in healthy people across ages. Whenever a sample was processed, at least 7 million PBMCs were isolated. V was pared by 5 bases and J by 2 bases, with 12 bases between. The CDR3 is 14 amino acids. CDR1 is MNHEY and CDR2 is SVGEGT in the germline V gene. A sample-barcoded 5' primer and a J-beta primer mix were used in a second PCR of roughly 6 to 11 cycles. A template-switch adaptor that had 12 random nucleotides put a tag on each cDNA molecule. Individual samples furnished no less than 2.5 million CDR3-containing paired-end reads apiece. A single record per CDR3 protein comes from TCRdb applying MiXCR to the 5' RACE reads. This sample yields roughly 1.4 million distinct CDR3 sequences, of which approximately 60% are seen a single time; over 5.5% belongs to the top ten.

The V and J genes are TRBV6-2 or TRBV6-3 and TRBJ1-2; the D gene is possibly TRBD1 (6 bases). This TCR was recovered from a man aged 18 to 30 in good health. Sample: blood. In nucleotides, the CDR3 is TGTGCCAGCAGTCCCGGGGGCAGAAACTATGGCTACACCTTC. This translates into CASSPGGRNYGYTF.